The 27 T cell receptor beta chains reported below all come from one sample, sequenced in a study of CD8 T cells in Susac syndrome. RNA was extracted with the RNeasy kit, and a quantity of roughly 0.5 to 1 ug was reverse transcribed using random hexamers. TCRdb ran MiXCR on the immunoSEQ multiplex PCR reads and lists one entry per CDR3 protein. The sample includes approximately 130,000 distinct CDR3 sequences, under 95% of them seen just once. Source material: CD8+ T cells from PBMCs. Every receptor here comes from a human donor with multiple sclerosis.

CDR3 sequence reads: CASSPSGGVGTEAFF. DNA for the CDR3: TGTGCCAGTAGTCCCTCGGGAGGCGTGGGCACTGAAGCTTTCTTT. The chain joins TRBV19 to TRBJ1-1; D is unclear. CDR1 and CDR2 from the germline V gene are LNHDA and SQIVND (reference sequence). The CDR3 length is 15 residues. V was trimmed by 5 bases and J by 4 bases, leaving 17 bases between them.

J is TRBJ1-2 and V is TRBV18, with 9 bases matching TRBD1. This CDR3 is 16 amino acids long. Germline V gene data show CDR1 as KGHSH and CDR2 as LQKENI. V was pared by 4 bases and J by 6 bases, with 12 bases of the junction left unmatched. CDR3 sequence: CASSRIGQGQVDGYTF. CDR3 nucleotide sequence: TGTGCCAGCTCACGGATCGGACAGGGGCAGGTTGATGGCTACACCTTC.

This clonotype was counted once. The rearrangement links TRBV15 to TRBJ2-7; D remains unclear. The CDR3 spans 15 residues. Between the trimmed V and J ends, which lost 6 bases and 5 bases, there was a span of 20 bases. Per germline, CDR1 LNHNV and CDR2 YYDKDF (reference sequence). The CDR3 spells CATRDTSLPLNEQYF. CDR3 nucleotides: TGTGCCACCAGGGATACTTCCCTCCCCCTTAACGAGCAGTACTTC.

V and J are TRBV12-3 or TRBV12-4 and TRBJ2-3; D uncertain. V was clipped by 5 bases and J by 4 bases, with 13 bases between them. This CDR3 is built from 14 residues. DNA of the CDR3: TGTGCCAGCAGTCTCATAGCAGCAGCAGATACGCAGTATTTT. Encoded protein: CASSLIAAADTQYF.

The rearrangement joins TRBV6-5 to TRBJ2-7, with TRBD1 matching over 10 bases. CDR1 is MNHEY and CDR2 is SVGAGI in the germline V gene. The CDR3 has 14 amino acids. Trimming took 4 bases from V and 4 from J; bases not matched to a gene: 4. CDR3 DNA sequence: TGTGCCAGCAGTTCGGGACAGGGGATTTACGAGCAGTACTTC. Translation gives CASSSGQGIYEQYF.

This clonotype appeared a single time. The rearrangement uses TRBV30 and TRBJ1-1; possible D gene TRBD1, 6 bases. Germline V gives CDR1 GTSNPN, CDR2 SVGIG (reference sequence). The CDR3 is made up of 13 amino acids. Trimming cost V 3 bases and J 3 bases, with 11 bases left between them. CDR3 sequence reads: CAWSAQGYTEAFF. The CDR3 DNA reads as TGTGCCTGGAGCGCTCAGGGGTACACTGAAGCTTTCTTT.

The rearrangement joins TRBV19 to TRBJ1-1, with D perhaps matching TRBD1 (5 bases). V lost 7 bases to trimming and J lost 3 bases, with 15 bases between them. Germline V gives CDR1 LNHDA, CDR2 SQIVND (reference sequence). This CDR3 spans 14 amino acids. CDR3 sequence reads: CASNTGGGYTEAFF. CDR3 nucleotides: TGTGCCAGTAACACGGGTGGGGGGTACACTGAAGCTTTCTTT.

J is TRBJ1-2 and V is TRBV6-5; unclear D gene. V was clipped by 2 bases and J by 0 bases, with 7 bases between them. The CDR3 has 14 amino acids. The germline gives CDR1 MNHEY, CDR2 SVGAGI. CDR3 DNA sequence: TGTGCCAGCAGTTACCTAGATTCTAACTATGGCTACACCTTC. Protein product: CASSYLDSNYGYTF.

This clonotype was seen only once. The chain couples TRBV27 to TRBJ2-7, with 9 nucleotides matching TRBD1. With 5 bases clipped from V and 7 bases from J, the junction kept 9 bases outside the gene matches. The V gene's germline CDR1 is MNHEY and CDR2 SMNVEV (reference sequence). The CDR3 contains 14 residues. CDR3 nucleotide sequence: TGTGCCAGCAGTATACAGGGACAGGGACGAGAGCAGTACTTC. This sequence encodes CASSIQGQGREQYF.

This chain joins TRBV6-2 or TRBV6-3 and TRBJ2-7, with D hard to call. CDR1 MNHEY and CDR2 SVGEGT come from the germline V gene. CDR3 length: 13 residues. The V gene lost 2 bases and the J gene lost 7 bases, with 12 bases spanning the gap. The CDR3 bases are TGTGCCAGCAGTTACGGGGAAGCGCTGGAGCAGTACTTC. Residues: CASSYGEALEQYF.

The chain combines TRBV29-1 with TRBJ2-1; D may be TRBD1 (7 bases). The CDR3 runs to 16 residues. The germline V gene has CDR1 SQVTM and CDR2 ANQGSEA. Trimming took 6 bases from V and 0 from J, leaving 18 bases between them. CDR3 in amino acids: CSVDRRGPSSYNEQFF. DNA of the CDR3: TGCAGCGTCGATAGGAGGGGGCCGAGCTCCTACAATGAGCAGTTCTTC.

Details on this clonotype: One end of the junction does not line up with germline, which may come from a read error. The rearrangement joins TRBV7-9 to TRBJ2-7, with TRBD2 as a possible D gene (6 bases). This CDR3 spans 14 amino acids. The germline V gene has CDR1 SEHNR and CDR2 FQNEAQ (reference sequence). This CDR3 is CASSGRDFPYEQHF. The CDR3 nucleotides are TGTGCCAGCAGCGGAAGGGACTTCCCCTACGAGCAGCACTTC.

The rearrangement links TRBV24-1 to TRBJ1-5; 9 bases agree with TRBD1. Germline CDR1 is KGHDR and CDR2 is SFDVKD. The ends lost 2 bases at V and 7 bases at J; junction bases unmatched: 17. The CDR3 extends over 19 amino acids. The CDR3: CATSDSSTGGALEEQPQHF. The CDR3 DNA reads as TGTGCCACCAGTGATTCCAGCACAGGGGGCGCCCTGGAAGAGCAGCCCCAGCATTTT.

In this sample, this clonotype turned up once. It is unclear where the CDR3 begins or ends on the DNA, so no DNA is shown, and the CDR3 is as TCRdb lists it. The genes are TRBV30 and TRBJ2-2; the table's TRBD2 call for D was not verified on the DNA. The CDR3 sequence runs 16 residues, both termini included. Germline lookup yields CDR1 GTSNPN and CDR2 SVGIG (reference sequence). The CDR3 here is CAWPTPGTSEPGSCFF.

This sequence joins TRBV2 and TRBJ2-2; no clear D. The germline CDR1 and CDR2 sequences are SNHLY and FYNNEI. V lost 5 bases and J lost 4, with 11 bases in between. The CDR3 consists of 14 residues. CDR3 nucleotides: TGTGCCAGCAGTTTGGACGGTTTCACCGGGGAGCTGTTTTTT. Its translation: CASSLDGFTGELFF.

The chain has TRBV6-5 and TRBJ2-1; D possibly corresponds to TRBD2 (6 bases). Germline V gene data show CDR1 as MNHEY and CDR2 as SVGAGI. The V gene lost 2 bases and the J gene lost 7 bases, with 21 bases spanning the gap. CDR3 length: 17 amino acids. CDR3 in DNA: TGTGCCAGCAGTTACGCCCTTCCTAGCGAATTCGGAAATGAGCAGTTCTTC. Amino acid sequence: CASSYALPSEFGNEQFF.

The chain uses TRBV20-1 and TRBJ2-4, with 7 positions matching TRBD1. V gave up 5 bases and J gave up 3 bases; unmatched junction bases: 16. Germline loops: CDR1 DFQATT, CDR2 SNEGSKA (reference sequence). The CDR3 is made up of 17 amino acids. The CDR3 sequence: CSARRTGVKLDKNIQYF. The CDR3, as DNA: TGCAGTGCTCGCCGCACAGGGGTAAAGCTAGACAAAAACATTCAGTACTTC.

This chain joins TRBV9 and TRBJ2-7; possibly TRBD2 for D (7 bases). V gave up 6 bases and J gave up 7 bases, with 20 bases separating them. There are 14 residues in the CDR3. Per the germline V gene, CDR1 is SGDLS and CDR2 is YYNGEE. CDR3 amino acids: CASNTGRGGSEQYF. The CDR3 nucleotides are TGTGCCAGCAACACAGGGCGGGGCGGGAGTGAGCAGTACTTC.

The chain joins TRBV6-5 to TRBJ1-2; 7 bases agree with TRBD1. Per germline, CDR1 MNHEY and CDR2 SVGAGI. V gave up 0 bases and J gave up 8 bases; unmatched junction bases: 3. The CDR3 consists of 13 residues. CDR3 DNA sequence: TGTGCCAGCAGTTACTCAGGGACAGAAGGCTACACCTTC. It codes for CASSYSGTEGYTF.

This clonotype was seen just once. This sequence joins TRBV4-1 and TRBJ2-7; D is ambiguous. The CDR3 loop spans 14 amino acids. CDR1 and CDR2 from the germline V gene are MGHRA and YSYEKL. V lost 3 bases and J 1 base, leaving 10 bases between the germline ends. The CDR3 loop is CASSQQDQSYEQYF. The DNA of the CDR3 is TGCGCCAGCAGCCAGCAGGACCAGTCCTACGAGCAGTACTTC.

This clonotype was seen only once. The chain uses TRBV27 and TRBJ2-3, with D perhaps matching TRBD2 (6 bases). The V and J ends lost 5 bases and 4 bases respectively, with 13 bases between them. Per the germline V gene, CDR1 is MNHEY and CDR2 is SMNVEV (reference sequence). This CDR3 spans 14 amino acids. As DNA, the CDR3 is TGTGCCAGCAGTACCTGGACGGGGGCAGATACGCAGTATTTT. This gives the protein CASSTWTGADTQYF.

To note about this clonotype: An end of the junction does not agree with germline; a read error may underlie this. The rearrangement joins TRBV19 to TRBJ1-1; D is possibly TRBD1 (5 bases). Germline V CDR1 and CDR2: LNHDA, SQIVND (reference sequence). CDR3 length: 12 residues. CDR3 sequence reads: CASNGGNTEAFF. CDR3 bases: TGTGCTAGTAATGGGGGTAACACTGAAGCTTTCTTT.

DNA for the CDR3: TGTGCCAGCAGCTCGAGTGTATGGGACCCACAAGAGACCCAGTACTTC. Translated, it gives CASSSSVWDPQETQYF. The chain joins TRBV7-9 to TRBJ2-5; D could derive from TRBD1 or TRBD2 (5 bases each). CDR1 is SEHNR, CDR2 FQNEAQ, per germline (reference sequence). The V and J ends lost 4 bases and 2 bases respectively, with 17 bases between them. The CDR3 sequence is 16 residues long. Based on the CDR3 plus reference TRBV7-9 and TRBJ2-5, the full variable domain is DTGVSQNPRHKITKRGQNVTFRCDPISEHNRLYWYRQTLGQGPEFLTYFQNEAQLEKSRLLSDRFSAERPKGSFSTLEIQRTEQGDSAMYLCASSSSVWDPQETQYFGPGTRLLVL.

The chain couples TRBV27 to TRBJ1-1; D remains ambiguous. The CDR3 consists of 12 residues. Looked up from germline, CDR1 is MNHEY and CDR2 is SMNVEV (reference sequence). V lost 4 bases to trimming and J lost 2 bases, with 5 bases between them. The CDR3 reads CASSSPNTEAFF. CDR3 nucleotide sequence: TGTGCCAGCAGTTCTCCAAACACTGAAGCTTTCTTT.

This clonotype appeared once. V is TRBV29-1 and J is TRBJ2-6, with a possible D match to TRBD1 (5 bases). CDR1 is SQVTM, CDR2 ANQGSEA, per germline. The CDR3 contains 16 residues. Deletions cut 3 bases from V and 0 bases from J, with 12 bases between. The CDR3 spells CSVDDSSRSGANVLTF. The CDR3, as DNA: TGCAGCGTTGACGACAGTTCACGCTCTGGGGCCAACGTCCTGACTTTC.

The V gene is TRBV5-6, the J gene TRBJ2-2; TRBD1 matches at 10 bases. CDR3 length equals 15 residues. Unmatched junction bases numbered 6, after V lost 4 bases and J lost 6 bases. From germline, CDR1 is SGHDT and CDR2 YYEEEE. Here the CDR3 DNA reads TGTGCCAGCAGCAAGACAGGGGGCGCGGCCGGGGAGCTGTTTTTT. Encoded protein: CASSKTGGAAGELFF.

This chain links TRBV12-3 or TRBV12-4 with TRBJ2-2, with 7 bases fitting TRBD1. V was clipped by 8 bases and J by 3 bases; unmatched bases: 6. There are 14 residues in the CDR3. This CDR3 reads CASGKQGYTGELFF. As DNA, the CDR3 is TGTGCCAGCGGAAAACAGGGGTACACCGGGGAGCTGTTTTTT.